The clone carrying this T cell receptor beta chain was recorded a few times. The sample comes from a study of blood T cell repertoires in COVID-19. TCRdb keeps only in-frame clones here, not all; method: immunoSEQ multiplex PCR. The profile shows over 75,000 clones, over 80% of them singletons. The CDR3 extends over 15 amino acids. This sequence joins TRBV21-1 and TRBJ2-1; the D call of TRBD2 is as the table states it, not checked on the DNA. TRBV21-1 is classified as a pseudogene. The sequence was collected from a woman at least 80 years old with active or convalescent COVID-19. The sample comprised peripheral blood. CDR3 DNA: TGTGCCAGCAGCCCCCGGACTAGCGGGGGGAATGAGCAGTTCTTC. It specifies CASSPRTSGGNEQFF.